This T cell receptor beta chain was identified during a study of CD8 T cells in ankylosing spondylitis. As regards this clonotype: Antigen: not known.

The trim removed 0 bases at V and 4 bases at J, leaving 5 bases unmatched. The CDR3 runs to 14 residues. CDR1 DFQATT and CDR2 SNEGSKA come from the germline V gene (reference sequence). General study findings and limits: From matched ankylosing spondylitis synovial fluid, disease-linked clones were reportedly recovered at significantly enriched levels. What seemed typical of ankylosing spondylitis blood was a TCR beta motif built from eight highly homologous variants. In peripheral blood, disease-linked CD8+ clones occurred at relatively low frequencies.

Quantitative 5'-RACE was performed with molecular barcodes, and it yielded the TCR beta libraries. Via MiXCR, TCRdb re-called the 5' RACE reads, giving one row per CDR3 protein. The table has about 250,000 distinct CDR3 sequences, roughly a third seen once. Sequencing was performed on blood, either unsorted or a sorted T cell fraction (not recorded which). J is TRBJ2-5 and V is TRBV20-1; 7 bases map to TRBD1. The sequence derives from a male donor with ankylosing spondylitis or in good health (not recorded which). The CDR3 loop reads CSARDEGAVETQYF. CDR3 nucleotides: TGCAGTGCTAGAGATGAGGGGGCTGTAGAGACCCAGTACTTC.